The source of this T cell receptor (beta chain) is a study of human T cells and chemical hapten exposure. Study-level results: The formation of large CDR3 similarity clusters by expanded TCRs significantly exceeded that of controls. TCRs at high frequency, those above 1 in 1000, did not change with DPC sensitization.

Stated time point: patch test 1, 2 weeks after DPC sensitization. Documented treatment: therapeutic diphenylcyclopropenone sensitization with weekly scalp DPC. For the library, individual cDNA molecules each received unique molecular identifiers. As handled by the study authors: The number of TCRs in each sample had a median of 95,638 and spanned roughly 20,000 to 750,000. Via MiXCR, TCRdb re-called the RACE reads, giving one row per CDR3 protein. The V and J calls were not made by the authors but by TCRdb's processing. The sample has 180,000 or so distinct CDR3 sequences; more than 14% are singletons. As regards this clonotype: The target antigen is unknown.

J gave up 3 bases and V 4 bases, and 5 bases lay outside the gene matches. Germline values: CDR1 LGHNA, CDR2 YNFKEQ. The CDR3 covers 16 residues. This chain joins TRBV4-2 and TRBJ2-3; 12 nucleotides align to TRBD2. This specimen consisted of whole blood, obtained in connection with sensitization to the hapten diphenylcyclopropenone (DPC). The clonotype originates from a woman aged 30 to 39 with alopecia areata. Some clones in this sample may be carry-over from other donors' samples. The CDR3: CASSPGTSGRTDTQYF. The DNA of the CDR3 is TGTGCCAGCAGCCCCGGAACTAGCGGGAGGACAGATACGCAGTATTTT.